Listed below are T cell receptor beta chains from one sample, sequenced in a study of blood T cell repertoires in COVID-19. The method was immunoSEQ multiplex PCR; TCRdb's version includes in-frame clones alone and lacks a portion of them. The table lists roughly 320,000 clones, roughly 85% of them singletons. What was sequenced was peripheral blood. These receptors all come from a human donor in a cohort sampled during active COVID-19. Each CDR3 is given without its conserved first and last residue.

TRBJ1-1 | 9 | TRBV30 | AWDTGAEAF
TRBJ2-1 | 14 | TRBV6-5 | ASSSSSGQVYNEQF
TRBJ2-3 | 12 | TRBV6-4 | ASSDTSGTDTQY
TRBJ1-1 | 15 | TRBV18 | ASSPQKGAGGNTEAF
TRBJ2-1 | 11 | TRBV10-3 | AITRGTYNEQF
TRBJ1-1 | 12 | TRBV19 | ASRPLRGGTEAF
TRBJ1-5 | 13 | TRBV7-9 | ASSCGGENNQPQH
TRBJ1-5 | 13 | TRBV6-5 | ASTRTEIAYQPQH
TRBJ2-3 | 13 | TRBV25-1 | ASSADRGLTDTQY
TRBJ2-7 | 11 | TRBV30 | AWSVQRGYEQY
TRBJ1-4 | 11 | TRBV24-1 | ATSGSGEEKLF
TRBJ1-2 | 13 | TRBV7-7 | ASSLGQALNYGYT
TRBJ2-5 | 13 | TRBV6-1 | ASSEPYGGMETQY
TRBJ2-1 | 10 | TRBV3-1/TRBV3-2 | ASSQDRGEQF
TRBJ2-7 | 13 | TRBV18 | ASSPLDRSSYEQY
TRBJ2-1 | 12 | TRBV29-1 | SVSKGVGYNEQF
TRBJ2-1 | 13 | TRBV4-2 | ASSQDKSPGNEQF
TRBJ2-3 | 13 | TRBV30 | AWGDGDRDTDTQY
TRBJ2-5 | 13 | TRBV5-4 | ASSLGLAGEETQY
TRBJ2-3 | 15 | TRBV24-1 | ATSDQTRRFSTDTQY
TRBJ2-7 | 13 | TRBV5-1 | ASSSEEAGIYEQY
TRBJ2-7 | 13 | TRBV3-1/TRBV3-2 | ASSQDTPSSYEQY
TRBJ1-1 | 12 | TRBV5-1 | ASTTGYKNTEAF